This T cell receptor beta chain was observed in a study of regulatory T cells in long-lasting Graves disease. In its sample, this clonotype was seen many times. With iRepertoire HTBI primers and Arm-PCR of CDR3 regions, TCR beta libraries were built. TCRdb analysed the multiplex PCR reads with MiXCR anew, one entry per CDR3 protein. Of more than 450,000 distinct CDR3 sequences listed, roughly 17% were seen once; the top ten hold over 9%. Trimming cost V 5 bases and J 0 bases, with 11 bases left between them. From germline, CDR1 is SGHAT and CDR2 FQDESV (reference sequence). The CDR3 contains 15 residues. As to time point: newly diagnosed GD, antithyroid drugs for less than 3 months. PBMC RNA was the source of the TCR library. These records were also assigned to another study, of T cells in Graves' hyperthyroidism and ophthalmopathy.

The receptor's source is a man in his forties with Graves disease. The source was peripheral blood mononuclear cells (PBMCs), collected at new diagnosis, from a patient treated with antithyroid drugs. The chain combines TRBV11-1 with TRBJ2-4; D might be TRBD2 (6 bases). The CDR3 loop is CASSQGGVAKNIQYF. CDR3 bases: TGTGCCAGCAGCCAAGGAGGGGTAGCCAAAAACATTCAGTACTTC.